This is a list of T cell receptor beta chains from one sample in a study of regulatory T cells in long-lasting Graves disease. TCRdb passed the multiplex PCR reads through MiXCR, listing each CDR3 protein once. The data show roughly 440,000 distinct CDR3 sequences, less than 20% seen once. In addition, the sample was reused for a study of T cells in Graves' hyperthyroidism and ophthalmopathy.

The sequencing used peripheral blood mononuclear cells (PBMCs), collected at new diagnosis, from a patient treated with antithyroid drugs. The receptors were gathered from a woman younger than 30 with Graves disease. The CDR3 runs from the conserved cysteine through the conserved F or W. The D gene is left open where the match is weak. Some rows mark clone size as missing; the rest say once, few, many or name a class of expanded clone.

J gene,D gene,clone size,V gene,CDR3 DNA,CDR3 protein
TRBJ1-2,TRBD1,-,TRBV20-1,TGCAGTGCTGTGACAGGGATTGGCTACACCTTC,CSAVTGIGYTF
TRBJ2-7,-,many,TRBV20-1,TGCAGTGCCTTAAGCGCGGATTTCTACGAGCAGTACTTC,CSALSADFYEQYF
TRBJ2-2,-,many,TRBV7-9,TGTGCCAGCATCCTCACGAAACCGGGCGGGGAGCTGTTTTTT,CASILTKPGGELFF
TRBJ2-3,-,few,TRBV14,TGTGCCAGCAGCCAAGAGCTCCCTCTGGGAGGCACAGATACGCAGTATTTT,CASSQELPLGGTDTQYF
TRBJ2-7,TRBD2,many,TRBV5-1,TGCGCCAGCAGCCTCGGACTAGCGGGGTACTACGAGCAGTACTTC,CASSLGLAGYYEQYF
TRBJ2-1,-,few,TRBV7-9,TGTGCCAGCAGCTTAGAGTTGACGGCTTACAATGAGCAGTTCTTC,CASSLELTAYNEQFF
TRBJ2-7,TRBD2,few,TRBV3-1,TGTGCCAGCAGCCGGGGACTAGTCTACGAGCAGTACTTC,CASSRGLVYEQYF
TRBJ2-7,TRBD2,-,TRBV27,TGTGCCAGCAGCCCACTACATACCGGGGGGTACGAGCAGTACTTC,CASSPLHTGGYEQYF
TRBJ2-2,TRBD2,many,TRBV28,TGTGCCAGCAGACCTAGCGGGACGGTCACCGGGGAGCTGTTTTTT,CASRPSGTVTGELFF
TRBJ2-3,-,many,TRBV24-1,TGTGCCACCAGTGATCCGAGCCGGGCAGATACGCAGTATTTT,CATSDPSRADTQYF
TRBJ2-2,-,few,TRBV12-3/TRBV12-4,TGTGCCAGCAGTTTCGGCAGAATCGACACCGGGGAGCTGTTTTTT,CASSFGRIDTGELFF
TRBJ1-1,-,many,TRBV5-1,TGCGCCAGCAGCTTGCTTATGTCCGCGATGAACACTGAAGCTTTCTTT,CASSLLMSAMNTEAFF
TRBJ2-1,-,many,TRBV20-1,TGCAGTGCTAGAGTCAGGCTCTCCTACAATGAGCAGTTCTTC,CSARVRLSYNEQFF
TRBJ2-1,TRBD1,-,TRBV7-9,TGTGCCAGCCTTAACCGGGACAGCGGTGATGAGCAGTTCTTC,CASLNRDSGDEQFF
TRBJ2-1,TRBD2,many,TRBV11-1,TGTGCCAGCAGCCGGGGACTAGCGGGAAGTTCCTACAATGAGCAGTTCTTC,CASSRGLAGSSYNEQFF
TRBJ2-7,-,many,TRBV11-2,TGTGCCAGCAGCCAAACCCGACAGGGAGGAAGCTCCTACGAGCAGTACTTC,CASSQTRQGGSSYEQYF
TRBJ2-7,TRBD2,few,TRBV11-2,TGTGCCAGCAGCCAAAGAAGTCCCTCATATAGCGGGAGGAACGAGCAGTACTTC,CASSQRSPSYSGRNEQYF
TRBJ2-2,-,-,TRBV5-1,TGCGCCAGCAGCTCAGAACGTCGTAGGGGCGAGGAGCTGTTTTTT,CASSSERRRGEELFF
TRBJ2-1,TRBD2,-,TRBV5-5,TGTGCCAGCAGCTTTCTTATATACGGGGAGGGCTCCTACAATGAGCAGTTCTTC,CASSFLIYGEGSYNEQFF
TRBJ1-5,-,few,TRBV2,TGTGCCAGCAATCCGGGCCTTCAGAGTGAGCCCCAGCATTTT,CASNPGLQSEPQHF
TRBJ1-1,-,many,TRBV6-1,TGTGCCAGCAGTATCAGGAGGGACTACACTGAAGCTTTCTTT,CASSIRRDYTEAFF
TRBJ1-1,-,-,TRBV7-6,TGTGCCAGCAGCTTAGAATCTGGGTCTACTGAAGCTTTCTTT,CASSLESGSTEAFF
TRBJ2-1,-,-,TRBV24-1,TGTGCCACCAGTGATTCGGCGGGGAAGAGCTCCTACAATGAGCAGTTCTTC,CATSDSAGKSSYNEQFF
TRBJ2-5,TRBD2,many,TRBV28,TGTGCCAGCCTAAAGACGGGAGGAGGGTTCCGGGAGACCCAGTACTTC,CASLKTGGGFRETQYF
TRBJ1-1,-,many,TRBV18,TGTGCCAGCTCAAATCACGCGAACACTGAAGCTTTCTTT,CASSNHANTEAFF
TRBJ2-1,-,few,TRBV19,TGTGCCAGTAGTGTCCAACAGGGCGATGAGCAGTTCTTC,CASSVQQGDEQFF
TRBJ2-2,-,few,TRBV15,TGTGCCACCAGCAGAGCGTCAGGGACGCGCACCGGGGAGCTGTTTTTT,CATSRASGTRTGELFF
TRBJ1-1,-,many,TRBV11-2,TGTGCCAGCAGCTTAGCCGGGGGGCCTGAAGCTTTCTTT,CASSLAGGPEAFF
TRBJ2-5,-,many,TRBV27,TGTGCCAGCGGGCTGGGGGAGACCCAGTACTTC,CASGLGETQYF
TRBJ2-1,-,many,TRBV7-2,TGTGCCAGCAGCCTGCATCGGGCCTACAATGAGCAGTTCTTC,CASSLHRAYNEQFF
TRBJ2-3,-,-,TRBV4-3,TGCGCCAGCAGCCAACATATGAAACTAAGCACAGATACGCAGTATTTT,CASSQHMKLSTDTQYF
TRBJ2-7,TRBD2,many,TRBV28,TGTGCCAGCAGTATCCCGACTAGCGGGAGGACCTACGAGCAGTACTTC,CASSIPTSGRTYEQYF
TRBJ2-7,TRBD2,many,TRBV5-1,TGCGCCAGCAGCATCGGCGGGGGGCCCTACGAGCAGTACTTC,CASSIGGGPYEQYF
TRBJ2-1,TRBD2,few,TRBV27,TGTGCCAGCAGTAGGAGTGGAGGACTAGCGGATAGGAGCTCCTACAATGAGCAGTTCTTC,CASSRSGGLADRSSYNEQFF
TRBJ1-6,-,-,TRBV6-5,TGTGCCAGCAGTTCCCAGGGGATCCCTACACCCCTCCACTTT,CASSSQGIPTPLHF
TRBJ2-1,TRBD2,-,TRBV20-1,TGCAGTGCTAGAGATTATTCCACAACTAGCGGGGGGATCTACAATGAGCAGTTCTTC,CSARDYSTTSGGIYNEQFF
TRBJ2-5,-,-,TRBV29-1,TGCAGCGTTGATAGGCAGGGAGAGACCCAGTACTTC,CSVDRQGETQYF
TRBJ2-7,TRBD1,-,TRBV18,TGTGCCAGCTCAGACACCGGGACAGGGCTTCTCGAGCAGTACTTC,CASSDTGTGLLEQYF
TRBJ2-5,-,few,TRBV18,TGTGCCAGCTCACCGCTCGGACGGGACCAAGAGACCCAGTACTTC,CASSPLGRDQETQYF
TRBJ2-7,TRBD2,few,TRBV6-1,TGTGCCAGCAGCGCTGGGACTAGCGGGAGTCAGGTCTACGAGCAGTACTTC,CASSAGTSGSQVYEQYF
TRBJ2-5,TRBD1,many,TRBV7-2,TGTGCCAGCAGCTTCACAGGGGGAGGCGAGACCCAGTACTTC,CASSFTGGGETQYF
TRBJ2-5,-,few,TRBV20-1,TGCAGTGCTAGAGATCCAACGGGGGCAGCCGAGACCCAGTACTTC,CSARDPTGAAETQYF
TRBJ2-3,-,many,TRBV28,TGTGCCAGCAGTTTAGACCCCTCTTTTATATCACAGTATTTT,CASSLDPSFISQYF
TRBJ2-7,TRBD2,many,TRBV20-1,TGCAGTGCTAGTCGAATAGCGGGAGTCACCTACGAGCAGTACTTC,CSASRIAGVTYEQYF
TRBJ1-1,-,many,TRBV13,TGTGCCAGCAGCAAAACAGCGGGCACTGAAGCTTTCTTT,CASSKTAGTEAFF
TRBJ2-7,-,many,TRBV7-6,TGTGCCAGCAGCCCCACACCGGCCGGCTCCTACGAGCAGTACTTC,CASSPTPAGSYEQYF
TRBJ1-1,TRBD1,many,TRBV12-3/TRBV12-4,TGTGCCAGCAGGAGACAGGGTGTGAACACTGAAGCTTTCTTT,CASRRQGVNTEAFF
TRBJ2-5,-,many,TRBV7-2,TGTGCCAGCAGCTTAGATGGTAGTTTGGAGACCCAGTACTTC,CASSLDGSLETQYF
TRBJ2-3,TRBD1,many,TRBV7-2,TGTGCCAGCAGCACCGACAGGGGAGATACGCAGTATTTT,CASSTDRGDTQYF
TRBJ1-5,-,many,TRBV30,TGTGCCTGGAGTAGGGACGGCACGGCGGAGCCCCAGCATTTT,CAWSRDGTAEPQHF
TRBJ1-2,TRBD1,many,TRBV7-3,TGTGCCAGCAGTCCCGGGACAGGGAGTAGTTATGGCTACACCTTC,CASSPGTGSSYGYTF
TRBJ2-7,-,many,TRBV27,TGTGCCAGTACCTCAAGCCCGGGACGACCGGCCTACGAGCAGTACTTC,CASTSSPGRPAYEQYF